The T cell receptor (beta chain) described here comes from a study of T cells in Graves' hyperthyroidism and ophthalmopathy. V was trimmed by 1 base and J by 2 bases, leaving 11 bases between them. Germline lookup yields CDR1 LNHDA and CDR2 SQIVND (reference sequence). The CDR3 spans 15 residues. RNA transcripts served as the template for amplifying TCR beta CDR3 regions. The HTBI set primed first-round TCR CDR3 RT-PCR. Each CDR3 protein is one row after TCRdb ran MiXCR on the multiplex PCR reads. Altogether some 570,000 distinct CDR3 sequences are present, approximately 15% being singletons, with the ten largest covering roughly 6.9%.

The chain links TRBV19 to TRBJ1-2, with D hard to call. The sequencing sample was made of blood. This clonotype was sampled from a young woman with Graves' ophthalmopathy. The DNA of the CDR3 is TGTGCCAGTAGTATAGTGAGGTTTGGAAACTATGGCTACACCTTC. As protein: CASSIVRFGNYGYTF.